What follows is one TCR beta chain and its context. The data originate from a study of blood T cell repertoires in COVID-19. Sequenced by immunoSEQ multiplex PCR; TCRdb stores in-frame clones only, minus some. The sample lists 150,000 to 200,000 clones; around 84% were seen once. The CDR3 runs to 11 residues. Per the germline V gene, CDR1 is SQVTM and CDR2 is ANQGSEA. Trimming took off 8 bases at V and 2 bases at J, with 9 bases between the two ends. Sequenced input: peripheral blood. This TCR derives from a woman aged 80 or over with acute or convalescent COVID-19. This chain uses TRBV29-1 with TRBJ2-5; D unresolved. Written as DNA, the CDR3 is TGCAGCTTTGTTTCTCAAGAGACCCAGTACTTC. Amino acids: CSFVSQETQYF.